This record looks at one T cell receptor beta chain sequence and its context. TCRdb keeps only in-frame clones here, not all; method: immunoSEQ multiplex PCR. The sample has about 300,000 clones; roughly 88% are singletons. These data originate in a study of blood T cell repertoires in COVID-19. The wider study: PBMCs, B-cell-depleted T cells, or T cells provided the cDNA or gDNA that made up the material.

The sample consisted of PBMCs or T cells enriched from blood (not recorded which). This clonotype originated in a man aged 25-40 years who had recovered from COVID-19.

DNA of the CDR3: TGTGCCAGCATGGCGGGGGCTGCAGGAGGCTACACCTTC. It translates to CASMAGAAGGYTF. The chain joins TRBV3-1 (or the pseudogene TRBV3-2) to TRBJ1-2; a possible D gene is TRBD1 (6 bases). Germline values: CDR1 LGHDT, CDR2 YNNKEL (reference sequence). Between the trimmed V and J ends, which lost 7 bases and 8 bases, there was a span of 17 bases. The CDR3 length is 13 residues.